The T cell receptor (beta chain) under discussion was sequenced for a study of blood T cells in healthy people across ages. Study conclusions and caveats: Roughly linearly, TCR beta diversity per million T cells fell as age increased.

This clonotype was counted at least ten times. Antigen: not known. The CDR3 length is 14 residues. V lost 4 bases, J lost 2 bases, and 12 bases lay in between. Germline lookup yields CDR1 MDHEN and CDR2 SYDVKM. Peripheral blood samples of around 9.5 milliliters were drawn from each donor. For the second PCR, which ran for about 6 to 11 cycles, a sample-barcoded 5' primer and a J-beta primer mix were used. A template-switch adaptor with 12 random nucleotides tagged each cDNA molecule. All samples gave at least 2.5 million CDR3-containing paired-end reads. Using its own MiXCR run on the 5' RACE reads, TCRdb lists one record per CDR3 protein. This sample has about 680,000 distinct CDR3 sequences, with approximately 49% found just once.

The sequencing sample was made of blood. This clonotype was sampled from a woman aged 55 to 70 in good health. The chain combines TRBV28 with TRBJ2-7; weak D call: TRBD1 (6 bases). The CDR3 DNA reads TGTGCCAGCAGTTCCGTTACAGGGACCTACGAGCAGTACTTC. The encoded protein is CASSSVTGTYEQYF. The full variable domain, its missing parts supplied by reference TRBV28 and TRBJ2-7, is DVKVTQSSRYLVKRTGEKVFLECVQDMDHENMFWYRQDPGLGLRLIYFSYDVKMKEKGDIPEGYSVSREKKERFSLILESASTNQTSMYLCASSSVTGTYEQYFGPGTRLTVT.